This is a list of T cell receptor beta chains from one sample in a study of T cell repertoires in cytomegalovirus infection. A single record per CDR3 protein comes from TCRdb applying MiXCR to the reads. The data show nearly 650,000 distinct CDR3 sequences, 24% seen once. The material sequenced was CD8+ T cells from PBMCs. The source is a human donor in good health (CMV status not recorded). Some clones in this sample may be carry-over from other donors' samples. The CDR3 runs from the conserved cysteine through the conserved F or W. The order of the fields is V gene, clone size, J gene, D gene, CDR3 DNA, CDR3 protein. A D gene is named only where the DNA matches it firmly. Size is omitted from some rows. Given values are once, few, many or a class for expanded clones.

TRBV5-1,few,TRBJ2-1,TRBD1,TGCGCCAGCAGCTTGGTAGCTATCGACAGGGCCGGGAATGAGCAGTTCTTC,CASSLVAIDRAGNEQFF
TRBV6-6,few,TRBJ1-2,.,TGTGCCAGCACCGTACGGGGTCTCTTGTATGGCTACACCTTC,CASTVRGLLYGYTF
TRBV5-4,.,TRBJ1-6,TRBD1,TGTGCCAGAAGCCCGGACAGGGGCCTTAATTCACCCCTCCACTTT,CARSPDRGLNSPLHF
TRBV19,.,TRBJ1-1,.,TGTGCCAGTAGTATTGCAATTTCGGACACTGAAGCTTTCTTT,CASSIAISDTEAFF
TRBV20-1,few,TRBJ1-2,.,TGCAGTGCTAGAGATGGGACTAAAGGCGGCTACACCTTC,CSARDGTKGGYTF
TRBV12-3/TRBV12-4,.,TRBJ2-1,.,TGTGCCAGCAGTCATGGGGCAGTCCATGAGCAGTTCTTC,CASSHGAVHEQFF
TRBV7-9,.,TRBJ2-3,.,TGTGCCAGCAGCTTTCCGGACAGCCGCCCGGCAGATACGCAGTATTTT,CASSFPDSRPADTQYF
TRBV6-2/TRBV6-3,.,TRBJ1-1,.,TGTGCCAGCATTGGGGGGCGAACTGAAGCTTTCTTT,CASIGGRTEAFF
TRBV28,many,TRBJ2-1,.,TGTGCCAGCAGTTTAAAACAGGGCGCCTACAATGAGCAGTTCTTC,CASSLKQGAYNEQFF
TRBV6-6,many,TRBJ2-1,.,TGTGCCTGCGGTCCCGAGTCCTACAATGAGCAGTTCTTC,CACGPESYNEQFF
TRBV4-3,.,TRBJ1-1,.,TGCGCCAGCAGCCAATACGGGAATCGCCCTGAAGCTTTCTTT,CASSQYGNRPEAFF
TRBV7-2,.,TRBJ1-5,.,TGTGCCAGCAGCTCTAGACCGGGACAAGGCAATCAGCCCCAGCATTTT,CASSSRPGQGNQPQHF
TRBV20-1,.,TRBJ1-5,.,TGCAGTGCTACCCTGAGCCGAGGGACCTCGAGGCAGCCCCAGCATTTT,CSATLSRGTSRQPQHF
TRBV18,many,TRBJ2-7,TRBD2,TGTGCCAGCTCAACCGGGGGGGACCTGGTGGTAGGGCGAAGCTCCTACGAGCAGTACTTC,CASSTGGDLVVGRSSYEQYF
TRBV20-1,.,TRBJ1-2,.,TGCAGTGCTATCGCCCTGGACGCCAGCGGCTACACCTTC,CSAIALDASGYTF
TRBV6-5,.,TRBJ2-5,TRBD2,TGTGCCAGCAGCCCCCCCCCTCTAGCGGGGCAAGAGACCCAGTACTTC,CASSPPPLAGQETQYF
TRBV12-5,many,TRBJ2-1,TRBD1,TGTGCTAGTGGTTTTGAGGGGGCTCGCTCCGAAAGGGGCAATGAGCAGTTCTTC,CASGFEGARSERGNEQFF
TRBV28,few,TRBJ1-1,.,TGTGCCAGCAGCTCCTACAACACTGAAGCTTTCTTT,CASSSYNTEAFF
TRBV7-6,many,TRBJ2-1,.,TGTGCCAGCAGCTTAAGCAGTCATGAGCAGTTCTTC,CASSLSSHEQFF
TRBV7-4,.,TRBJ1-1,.,TGTACCAGCAGCTTAGGTGGGTCCACTGAAGCTTTCTTT,CTSSLGGSTEAFF
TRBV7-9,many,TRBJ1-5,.,TGTGCCAGCAGTCCGATAGAACGGGGGCGAGATCAGCCCCAGCATTTT,CASSPIERGRDQPQHF
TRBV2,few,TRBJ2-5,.,TGTGCCAGCAGTGATTACCAAGAGACCCAGTACTTC,CASSDYQETQYF
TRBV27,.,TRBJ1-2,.,TGTGCCAGCAGTTTTGCCAGTCTCTATGGCTACACCTTC,CASSFASLYGYTF
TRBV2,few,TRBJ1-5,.,TGTGCCAGCAGTGACCGAACGGGGCCTCAGCCCCAGCATTTT,CASSDRTGPQPQHF
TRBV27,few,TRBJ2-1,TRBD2,TGTGCCAGCACCCCTCTAGCGGGGGGGCCCAATGAGCAGTTCTTC,CASTPLAGGPNEQFF
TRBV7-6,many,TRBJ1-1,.,TGTGCCAGCAGCACCCGGGGTGTTGGAACCCTACCTGAAGCTTTCTTT,CASSTRGVGTLPEAFF
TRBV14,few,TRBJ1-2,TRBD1,TGTGCCAGCAGCCAGCGACAGGGGGCGACGGGCTACACCTTC,CASSQRQGATGYTF
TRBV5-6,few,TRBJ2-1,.,TGTGCCAGCAGCTTGGGGGCACGGGGGCAGTTCTTC,CASSLGARGQFF
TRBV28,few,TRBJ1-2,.,TGTGCCAGCAGTTTGGAATTATTGGGACGTGGAGGAGTCTATGGCTACACCTTC,CASSLELLGRGGVYGYTF
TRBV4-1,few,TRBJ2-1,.,TGCGCCAGCAGCTTGGGGGGGGCCCCCTCACGAGAGCAGTTCTTC,CASSLGGAPSREQFF
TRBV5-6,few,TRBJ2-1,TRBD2,TGTGCCAGCAGCTTAGCGGGGGGGATCAGCTCCTACAATGAGCAGTTCTTC,CASSLAGGISSYNEQFF
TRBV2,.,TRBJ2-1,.,TGTGCCAGCAGTGAGGTGCAGGTCACCCTCTACAATGAGCAGTTCTTC,CASSEVQVTLYNEQFF
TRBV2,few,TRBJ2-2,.,TGTGCCAGGGACCGGGGGGCCCAAGGAACCGGGGAGCTGTTTTTT,CARDRGAQGTGELFF
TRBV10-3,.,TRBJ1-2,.,TGTGCCACCGGATCAGGGGAAGGAAGCTACACCTTC,CATGSGEGSYTF
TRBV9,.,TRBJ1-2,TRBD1,TGTGTCAGCAGCGTAAACAGGGACAGGCCCGTCTATGGCTACACCTTC,CVSSVNRDRPVYGYTF
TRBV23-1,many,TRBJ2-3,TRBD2,TGCGCCAGCAGTCAATCGGCCCCCTTCGTAGCGGGAGGGACAGATACGCAGTATTTT,CASSQSAPFVAGGTDTQYF
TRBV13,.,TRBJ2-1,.,TGTGCCAGCAGCTTAGGGTCCAGGTTATACAATGAGCAGTTCTTC,CASSLGSRLYNEQFF
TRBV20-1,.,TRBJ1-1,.,TGCAGTGCTAGAGATTCCGCGGGCAGGATGAACACTGAAGCTTTCTTT,CSARDSAGRMNTEAFF
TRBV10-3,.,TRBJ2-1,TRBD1,TGTGCCATCAGAACCGGGACAGGGGAGAGCTCCTACAATGAGCAGTTCTTC,CAIRTGTGESSYNEQFF
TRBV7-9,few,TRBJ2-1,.,TGTGCCAGCAGCCCGAAGGAGGGCAGCATCTACAATGAGCAGTTCTTC,CASSPKEGSIYNEQFF
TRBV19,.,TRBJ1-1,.,TGTGCCAGTAGTATAGACCACACTGAAGCTTTCTTT,CASSIDHTEAFF
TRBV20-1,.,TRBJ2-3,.,TGCAGTGCTAGGGGCCTTTGGGGGGCCACAGATACGCAGTATTTT,CSARGLWGATDTQYF
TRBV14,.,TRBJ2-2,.,TGTGCCAGCAGCTTTTACGTGGGGGCCGACACCGGGGAGCTGTTTTTT,CASSFYVGADTGELFF
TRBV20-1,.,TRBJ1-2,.,TGCAGTGCCCCTTCTCGGGTCTATGGCTACACCTTC,CSAPSRVYGYTF
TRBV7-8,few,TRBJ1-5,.,TGTGCCAGCAGCCAAGTACAGGGTTTGGGCCAGCCCCAGCATTTT,CASSQVQGLGQPQHF